This is a list of T cell receptor beta chains from one sample in a study of blood T cells in healthy people across ages. TCRdb reanalysed the 5' RACE reads using MiXCR and keeps one entry per CDR3 protein. The sample records 1.5 million to 2 million distinct CDR3 sequences, around 36% being singletons. The material sequenced was blood. The origin of the receptors is a woman in her 30s in good health. The CDR3 runs from the conserved cysteine through the conserved F or W. Fields, in order: J gene, clone size, D gene, V gene, CDR3 protein, CDR3 DNA. The D gene is left open where the match is weak. Only some rows state a clone size, as once, few, many or a class for expanded clones.

J: TRBJ2-1; size: -; D: TRBD2; V: TRBV5-1; CDR3: CASSLDVAGSSRFF; DNA: TGCGCCAGCAGCTTGGATGTAGCGGGATCCTCGCGGTTCTTC
J: TRBJ2-5; size: -; D: TRBD1; V: TRBV30; CDR3: CAWSLPTGTGVRETQYF; DNA: TGTGCCTGGAGCCTCCCGACCGGGACAGGGGTGCGAGAGACCCAGTACTTC
J: TRBJ2-7; size: -; D: -; V: TRBV5-1; CDR3: CASSSKPRGWYEQYF; DNA: TGCGCCAGCAGCAGTAAGCCCCGGGGATGGTACGAGCAGTACTTC
J: TRBJ2-1; size: few; D: -; V: TRBV4-1; CDR3: CASSQAGDSYNEQFF; DNA: TGCGCCAGCAGCCAAGCGGGGGACAGTTACAATGAGCAGTTCTTC
J: TRBJ2-1; size: once; D: TRBD2; V: TRBV12-5; CDR3: CASGFPRGAGGGDNEQFF; DNA: TGTGCTAGTGGTTTCCCCCGGGGGGCGGGGGGTGGTGACAATGAGCAGTTCTTC
J: TRBJ1-2; size: few; D: -; V: TRBV29-1; CDR3: CSVEGAGDGYTF; DNA: TGCAGCGTTGAGGGGGCTGGCGATGGCTACACCTTC
J: TRBJ2-1; size: -; D: -; V: TRBV7-2; CDR3: CASSPGGGIDEQFF; DNA: TGTGCCAGCAGCCCGGGTGGGGGGATTGATGAGCAGTTCTTC
J: TRBJ2-1; size: -; D: TRBD1; V: TRBV11-2; CDR3: CASSLGMGTDTQFF; DNA: TGTGCCAGCAGCTTAGGTATGGGGACAGATACGCAGTTCTTC
J: TRBJ2-1; size: -; D: TRBD2; V: TRBV28; CDR3: CASSLVTSGDGEQFF; DNA: TGTGCCAGCAGTTTAGTGACTAGCGGAGACGGTGAGCAGTTCTTC
J: TRBJ2-5; size: -; D: TRBD1; V: TRBV7-2; CDR3: CASSFPGQSKIQETQYF; DNA: TGTGCCAGCAGCTTTCCGGGACAGAGTAAAATCCAAGAGACCCAGTACTTC
J: TRBJ1-6; size: -; D: TRBD1; V: TRBV10-3; CDR3: CAISGDRVVSPLHF; DNA: TGTGCCATCAGTGGGGACAGGGTAGTTTCACCCCTCCACTTT
J: TRBJ2-6; size: few; D: -; V: TRBV25-1; CDR3: CASLPAGGTGANVLTF; DNA: TGTGCCAGCCTCCCAGCGGGCGGGACTGGGGCCAACGTCCTGACTTTC
J: TRBJ2-5; size: many; D: TRBD1; V: TRBV20-1; CDR3: CSALGQAWGETQYF; DNA: TGCAGTGCCCTTGGACAGGCCTGGGGGGAGACCCAGTACTTC
J: TRBJ2-3; size: -; D: -; V: TRBV24-1; CDR3: CATSDARTVLDDTDTQYF; DNA: TGTGCCACCAGTGATGCACGGACAGTTTTAGACGACACAGATACGCAGTATTTT
J: TRBJ2-1; size: -; D: TRBD2; V: TRBV10-2; CDR3: CASMRLAGLDLDEQFF; DNA: TGCGCCAGCATGCGACTAGCGGGTTTGGATCTCGATGAGCAGTTCTTC
J: TRBJ2-2; size: -; D: -; V: TRBV29-1; CDR3: CSVVPGNTGELFF; DNA: TGCAGCGTTGTTCCGGGGAACACCGGGGAGCTGTTTTTT
J: TRBJ2-5; size: many; D: TRBD2; V: TRBV27; CDR3: CASSPSGTSRETQYF; DNA: TGTGCCAGCAGTCCTTCCGGGACTAGCCGTGAGACCCAGTACTTC
J: TRBJ2-1; size: few; D: TRBD1; V: TRBV29-1; CDR3: CSVEGQGEVWAYNEQFF; DNA: TGCAGCGTTGAAGGACAGGGGGAAGTCTGGGCCTACAATGAGCAGTTCTTC
J: TRBJ2-7; size: -; D: TRBD2; V: TRBV5-1; CDR3: CASSVGGTSGFQSYEQYF; DNA: TGCGCCAGCAGCGTAGGGGGGACTAGCGGGTTTCAATCCTACGAGCAGTACTTC
J: TRBJ1-6; size: -; D: TRBD1; V: TRBV20-1; CDR3: CSARVSKGTVNNSPLHF; DNA: TGCAGTGCTAGAGTTTCTAAGGGGACAGTCAATAATTCACCCCTCCACTTT
J: TRBJ1-2; size: -; D: TRBD1; V: TRBV27; CDR3: CASSRQGNNYGYTF; DNA: TGTGCCAGCAGCCGACAGGGGAATAACTATGGCTACACCTTC
J: TRBJ1-2; size: -; D: -; V: TRBV5-1; CDR3: CASSDAGAKYGYTF; DNA: TGCGCCAGCAGCGACGCGGGGGCTAAGTATGGCTACACCTTC
J: TRBJ2-7; size: -; D: TRBD2; V: TRBV5-1; CDR3: CASSFFPAGSGSAREQYF; DNA: TGCGCCAGCAGCTTCTTCCCAGCGGGGAGCGGGAGTGCGAGAGAGCAGTACTTC
J: TRBJ2-2; size: few; D: -; V: TRBV3-1; CDR3: CASSQLGTANTGELFF; DNA: TGTGCCAGCAGCCAACTCGGGACGGCCAACACCGGGGAGCTGTTTTTT
J: TRBJ2-1; size: -; D: -; V: TRBV7-2; CDR3: CASSFPTWYGAGYNEQFF; DNA: TGTGCCAGCAGCTTCCCGACTTGGTACGGAGCGGGCTACAATGAGCAGTTCTTC
J: TRBJ1-6; size: -; D: TRBD1; V: TRBV3-1; CDR3: CASSLRTGRRDSPLHF; DNA: TGTGCCAGCAGCCTACGGACAGGTCGAAGGGATTCACCCCTCCACTTT
J: TRBJ2-1; size: -; D: TRBD2; V: TRBV14; CDR3: CASSHRVGLAGDEQFF; DNA: TGTGCCAGCAGCCACAGGGTTGGACTAGCGGGGGATGAGCAGTTCTTC
J: TRBJ2-7; size: -; D: -; V: TRBV13; CDR3: CASGSDLQGSYEQYF; DNA: TGTGCCAGCGGCTCCGACTTACAGGGTTCCTACGAACAGTACTTC
J: TRBJ2-3; size: -; D: TRBD1; V: TRBV2; CDR3: CASSETGIRQGGTDTQYF; DNA: TGTGCCAGCAGTGAAACCGGGATCAGACAGGGAGGCACAGATACGCAGTATTTT
J: TRBJ2-7; size: few; D: -; V: TRBV7-6; CDR3: CASSPLGLEGIDEQYF; DNA: TGTGCCAGCAGCCCCCTGGGATTGGAGGGGATTGACGAGCAGTACTTC
J: TRBJ2-3; size: -; D: TRBD2; V: TRBV20-1; CDR3: CSGGLAGGPLFTDTQYF; DNA: TGCAGTGGGGGACTAGCGGGGGGGCCACTCTTCACAGATACGCAGTATTTT
J: TRBJ1-2; size: -; D: -; V: TRBV12-3/TRBV12-4; CDR3: CASSFYGSNYGYTF; DNA: TGTGCCAGCAGTTTTTACGGGTCAAACTATGGCTACACCTTC
J: TRBJ2-1; size: few; D: TRBD2; V: TRBV20-1; CDR3: CSARPGRVLNEQFF; DNA: TGCAGTGCTAGACCCGGGAGGGTTCTCAATGAGCAGTTCTTC
J: TRBJ1-4; size: few; D: -; V: TRBV29-1; CDR3: CSVAVRSIGGPKDEKLFF; DNA: TGCAGCGTTGCTGTCAGGTCGATCGGGGGCCCCAAGGATGAAAAACTGTTTTTT
J: TRBJ1-1; size: few; D: -; V: TRBV7-2; CDR3: CASSLASGMNTEAFF; DNA: TGTGCCAGCAGCTTAGCGTCGGGAATGAACACTGAAGCTTTCTTT
J: TRBJ2-2; size: -; D: -; V: TRBV9; CDR3: CASSRENTWELFF; DNA: TGTGCCAGCAGCAGGGAGAACACCTGGGAGCTGTTTTTT
J: TRBJ2-3; size: -; D: TRBD1; V: TRBV24-1; CDR3: CATSDPSRGRKGTDTQYF; DNA: TGTGCCACCAGTGATCCATCCAGGGGGAGAAAGGGCACAGATACGCAGTATTTT
J: TRBJ2-7; size: once; D: -; V: TRBV18; CDR3: CAGSPLRAGKGNEQYF; DNA: TGTGCCGGCTCACCATTAAGGGCAGGGAAGGGGAACGAGCAGTACTTC
J: TRBJ2-7; size: few; D: -; V: TRBV7-9; CDR3: CASSLSEAYEQYF; DNA: TGTGCCAGCAGCTTATCAGAGGCCTACGAGCAGTACTTC